This T cell receptor (beta chain) was recorded in a study of blood T cell repertoires in COVID-19 (TCRdb year 2020). Context from the whole study: Collaborator samples came from the United States, Italy and Spain and covered acute and convalescent phases of COVID-19. The material from the prospective study consisted of cDNA or gDNA derived from T cells, B-cell-depleted T cells, or PBMCs. Subjects who had been exposed to COVID-19, were actively infected with it, or had recovered from it provided the deeply sampled blood TCRbeta repertoires that made up the dataset. The repertoires were released in a freely available public database meant as a resource for research on the immune response to SARS-CoV-2. The samples were drawn from two sources: the first 160 participants of the ongoing ImmuneRACE study, and over 1,000 subjects contributed by 6 global collaborators. The sample metadata nearly always contained a de-identified subject ID, COVID-19 status, age in years and sex. Where HLA class I and class II types were available, the types were taken from metadata supplied by the sample provider, not from assay-based typing. Points the paper makes about the study in general: How much clinical and demographic metadata was included differed by source and by participant, and the metadata was provided uncurated.

At one collaborating source in Seattle, patients were enrolled during active infection and were followed longitudinally through the course of disease. The collaborating institutions used their own protocols to collect whole blood in K2EDTA tubes. For TCRbeta analysis, collaborators shipped samples in one of three forms: frozen whole blood, isolated PBMCs, or DNA extracted from either of those sample types. The immunoSEQ Assay, a bias-controlled multiplex PCR, was used to amplify TCRbeta CDR3 regions from genomic DNA. The authors' analysis ran thus. The number of nucleated cells in each sample was estimated by amplification of reference gene primers within the assay. Sequence reads were collapsed and filtered to measure the absolute abundance of every unique TCRbeta CDR3 rearrangement. For each sample, productive Simpson clonality was calculated by taking the square root of Simpson's diversity index across productive rearrangements. TCRdb's version of the immuneACCESS table is confined to in-frame rearrangements and falls short of the full clone set. An unresolved V gene accounts for under half of the shortfall where checked; the remainder is of unknown origin. From that table come the V and J calls and clone size; the DNA was used to work out D and trimming. The sample contains roughly 570,000 clones, 85% to 90% of them found a single time. Less than 9% of the sample is taken by the ten largest.

The CDR3 measures 12 amino acids from cysteine to phenylalanine. The kept DNA is CDR3 alone, 36 bases in frame from the first base. For this chain, trimming is 5 bases at the V end and 12 bases at the J end, and the number of junction bases without a gene match is 6. Comments on this clone: What antigen it recognizes has not been identified. No base-level quality is on record; no much larger clone is a single base apart.

The sequence joins TRBV12-3 or TRBV12-4 to TRBJ1-1, and TRBD1 matches 10 of the central bases. Sequences were obtained from peripheral blood. This clonotype was obtained from a woman in her fifties or sixties with COVID-19, enrolled during active disease. The DNA sequence reads TGTGCCAGCAGTGCCGGGACAGGGGTAACTTTCTTT. Translated, it reads CASSAGTGVTFF.